This entry concerns a single T cell receptor (beta chain). Antigen unknown. Profiling relied on immunoSEQ multiplex PCR, and the TCRdb table lists in-frame clones only, not all of them. Of some 180,000 clones listed, around 94% are singletons. Germline CDR1 and CDR2: MNHEY and SMNVEV (reference sequence). The CDR3 consists of 12 residues. The V gene lost 5 bases and the J gene lost 7 bases, with 12 bases spanning the gap. The source of the sample is a study of T cell responses to AZD1222 COVID-19 vaccine. Study-wide points: The peak T cell response came first, and repertoires were sampled only after it. Unmutated variant regions are reportedly the target of nearly half of TCRs that are spike-specific. Spike as a whole was targeted by vaccine-associated CD4 TCRs, dominant at 160-218 and 743-854.

This TCR came from an adult who received the MenACWY meningococcal vaccine as a control. The specimen comprised peripheral blood, sampled 28 days after the second dose of the MenACWY control vaccine. V is TRBV27 and J is TRBJ2-7; D call uncertain. The CDR3, as DNA: TGTGCCAGCAGTCTCCTTGGGCGGGAGCAGTACTTC. It is translated as CASSLLGREQYF.